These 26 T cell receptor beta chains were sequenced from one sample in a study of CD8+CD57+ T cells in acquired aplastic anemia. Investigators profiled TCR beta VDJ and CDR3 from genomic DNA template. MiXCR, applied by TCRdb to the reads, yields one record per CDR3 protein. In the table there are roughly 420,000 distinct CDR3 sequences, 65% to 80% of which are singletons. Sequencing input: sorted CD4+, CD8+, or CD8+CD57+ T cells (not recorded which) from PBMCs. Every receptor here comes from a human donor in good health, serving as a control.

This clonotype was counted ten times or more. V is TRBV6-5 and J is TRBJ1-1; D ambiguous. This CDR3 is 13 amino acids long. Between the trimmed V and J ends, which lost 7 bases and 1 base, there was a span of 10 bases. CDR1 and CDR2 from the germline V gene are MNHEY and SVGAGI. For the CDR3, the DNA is TGTGCCAGCACCCGAGGAGGGAACACTGAAGCTTTCTTT. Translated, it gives CASTRGGNTEAFF.

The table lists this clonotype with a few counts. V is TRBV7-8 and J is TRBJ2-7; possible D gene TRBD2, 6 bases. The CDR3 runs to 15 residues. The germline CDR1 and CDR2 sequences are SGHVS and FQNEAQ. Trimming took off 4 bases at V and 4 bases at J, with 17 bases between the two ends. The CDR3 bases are TGTGCCAGCAGCTCTACGTTTGAGGGGACTTACGAGCAGTACTTC. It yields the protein CASSSTFEGTYEQYF. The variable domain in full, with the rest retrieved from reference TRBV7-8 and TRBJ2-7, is GAGVSQSPRYKVAKRGQDVALRCDPISGHVSLFWYQQALGQGPEFLTYFQNEAQLDKSGLPSDRFFAERPEGSVSTLKIQRTQQEDSAVYLCASSSTFEGTYEQYFGPGTRLTVT.

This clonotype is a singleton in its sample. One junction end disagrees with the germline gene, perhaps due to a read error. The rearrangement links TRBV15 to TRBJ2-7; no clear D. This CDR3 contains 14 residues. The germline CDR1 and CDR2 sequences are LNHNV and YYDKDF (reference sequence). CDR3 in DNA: TGTGCCAGCAGCCCCCGTATTACTTGCAACGCCCTATATTTT. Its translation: CASSPRITCNALYF.

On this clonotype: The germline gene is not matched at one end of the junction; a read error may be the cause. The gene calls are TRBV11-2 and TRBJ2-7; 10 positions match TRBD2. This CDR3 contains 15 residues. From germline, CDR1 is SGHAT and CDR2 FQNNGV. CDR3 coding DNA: TGTGCCGGCAGTCCTAGCGGGAGAATGGGCTACGAGCAGTACTTC. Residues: CAGSPSGRMGYEQYF.

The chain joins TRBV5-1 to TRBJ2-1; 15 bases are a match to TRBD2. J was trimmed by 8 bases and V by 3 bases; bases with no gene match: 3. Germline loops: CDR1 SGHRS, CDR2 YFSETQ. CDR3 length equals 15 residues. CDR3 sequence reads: CASSWTSGGVDEQFF. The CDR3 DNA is TGCGCCAGCAGCTGGACTAGCGGGGGGGTGGATGAGCAGTTCTTC. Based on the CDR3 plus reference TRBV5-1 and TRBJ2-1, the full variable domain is KAGVTQTPRYLIKTRGQQVTLSCSPISGHRSVSWYQQTPGQGLQFLFEYFSETQRNKGNFPGRFSGRQFSNSRSEMNVSTLELGDSALYLCASSWTSGGVDEQFFGPGTRLTVL.

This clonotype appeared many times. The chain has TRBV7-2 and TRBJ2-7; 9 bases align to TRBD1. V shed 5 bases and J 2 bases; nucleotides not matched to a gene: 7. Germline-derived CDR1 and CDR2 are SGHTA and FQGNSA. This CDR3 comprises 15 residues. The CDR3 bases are TGTGCCAGCAGCCCAGGGACAGGGATTGCCTACGAGCAGTACTTC. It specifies CASSPGTGIAYEQYF.

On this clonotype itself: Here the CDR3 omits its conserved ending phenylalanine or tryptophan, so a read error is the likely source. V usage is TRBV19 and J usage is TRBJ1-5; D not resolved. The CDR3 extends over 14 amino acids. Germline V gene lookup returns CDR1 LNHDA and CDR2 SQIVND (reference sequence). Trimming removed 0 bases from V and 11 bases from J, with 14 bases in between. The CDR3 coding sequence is TGTGCCAGTAGTATAGAGACCGCCTTCAGGTCCCAGCATTAC. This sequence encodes CASSIETAFRSQHY.

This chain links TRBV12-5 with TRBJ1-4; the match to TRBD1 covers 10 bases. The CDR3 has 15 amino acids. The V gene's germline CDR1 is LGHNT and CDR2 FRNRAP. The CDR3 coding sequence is TGTGCCAGCAGGGACGGGACAGGGGCTAATGAAAAACTGTTTTTT. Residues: CASRDGTGANEKLFF.

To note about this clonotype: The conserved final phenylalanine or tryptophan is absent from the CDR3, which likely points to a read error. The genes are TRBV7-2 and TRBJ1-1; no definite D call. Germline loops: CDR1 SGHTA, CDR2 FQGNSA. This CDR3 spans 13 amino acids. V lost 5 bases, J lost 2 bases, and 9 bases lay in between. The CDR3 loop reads CASSQDQNTEAFL. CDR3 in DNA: TGTGCCAGCAGCCAAGATCAAAACACTGAAGCTTTCCTT.

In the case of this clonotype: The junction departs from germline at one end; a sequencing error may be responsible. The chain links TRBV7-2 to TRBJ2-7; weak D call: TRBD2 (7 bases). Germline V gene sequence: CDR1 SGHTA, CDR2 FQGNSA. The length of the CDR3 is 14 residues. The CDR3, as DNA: TGTGCCAGCGGCTTATCCGGGGGGCCCTGCGAGCAGTACTTC. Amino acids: CASGLSGGPCEQYF.

The CDR3 coding sequence is TGTGCCAGCAGCTTAACTTGGAGGACAGGGGGGGATGGCTACACCTTC. Translated: CASSLTWRTGGDGYTF. The chain uses TRBV7-2 and TRBJ1-2; 10 bases are a match to TRBD1. Losses at the gene ends were 2 bases for V and 6 bases for J; bases not matched to a gene: 9. From germline, CDR1 is SGHTA and CDR2 FQGNSA. CDR3 size: 16 residues.

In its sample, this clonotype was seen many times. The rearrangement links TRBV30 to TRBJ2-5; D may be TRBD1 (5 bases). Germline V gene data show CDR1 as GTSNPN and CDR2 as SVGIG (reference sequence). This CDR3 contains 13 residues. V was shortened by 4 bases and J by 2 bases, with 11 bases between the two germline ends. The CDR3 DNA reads TGTGCCTGGACCAGGGCCCTTCAAGAGACCCAGTACTTC. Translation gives CAWTRALQETQYF.

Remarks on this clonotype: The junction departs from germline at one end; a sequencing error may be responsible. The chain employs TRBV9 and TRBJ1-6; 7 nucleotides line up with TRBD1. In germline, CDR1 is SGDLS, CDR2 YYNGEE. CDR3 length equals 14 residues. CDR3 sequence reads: CASSAIDQGQTQYF. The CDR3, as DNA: TGTGCCAGCAGCGCAATTGATCAGGGACAGACCCAATACTTT.

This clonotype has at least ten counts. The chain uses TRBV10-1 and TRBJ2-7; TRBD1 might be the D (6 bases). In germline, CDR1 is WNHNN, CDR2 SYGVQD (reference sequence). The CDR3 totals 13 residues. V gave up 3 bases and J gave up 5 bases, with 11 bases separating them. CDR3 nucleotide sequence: TGCGCCAGCAGTGATGTACAGGGCCACGAGCAGTACTTC. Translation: CASSDVQGHEQYF.

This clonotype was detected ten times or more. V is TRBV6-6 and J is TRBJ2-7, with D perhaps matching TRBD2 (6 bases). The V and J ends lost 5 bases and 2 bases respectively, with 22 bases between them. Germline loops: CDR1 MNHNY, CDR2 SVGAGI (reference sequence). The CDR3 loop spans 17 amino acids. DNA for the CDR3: TGTGCCAGCAGTCTTATGGGGGGAGCGGGTGAACCCTACGAGCAGTACTTC. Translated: CASSLMGGAGEPYEQYF.

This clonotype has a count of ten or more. In DNA form, the CDR3 reads TGTGCCTGGAGTGGGGACCCCCAGACCCAGTACTTC. Amino acid sequence: CAWSGDPQTQYF. The gene calls are TRBV30 and TRBJ2-5; the D call may be TRBD1 or TRBD2 (5 bases each). This CDR3 is built from 12 residues. Germline CDR1 reads GTSNPN; CDR2 reads SVGIG (reference sequence). The V and J ends lost 1 base and 6 bases respectively, with 9 bases between them.

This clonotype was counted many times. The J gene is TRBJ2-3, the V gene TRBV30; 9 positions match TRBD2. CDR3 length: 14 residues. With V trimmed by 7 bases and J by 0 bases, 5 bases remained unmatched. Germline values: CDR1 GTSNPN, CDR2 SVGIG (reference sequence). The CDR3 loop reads CAFRTSASTDTQYF. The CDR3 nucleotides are TGTGCCTTTCGGACTAGCGCTAGCACAGATACGCAGTATTTT.

The CDR3: CASRQDSISNSHLHF. The CDR3 nucleotides read TGTGCCAGCAGGCAGGACAGCATTAGTAATTCCCACCTCCACTTT. This chain uses TRBV7-8 with TRBJ1-6; D perhaps matches TRBD1 (6 bases). Germline V gene lookup returns CDR1 SGHVS and CDR2 FQNEAQ. V was trimmed by 6 bases and J by 15 bases, leaving 24 bases between them. This CDR3 is built from 15 residues.

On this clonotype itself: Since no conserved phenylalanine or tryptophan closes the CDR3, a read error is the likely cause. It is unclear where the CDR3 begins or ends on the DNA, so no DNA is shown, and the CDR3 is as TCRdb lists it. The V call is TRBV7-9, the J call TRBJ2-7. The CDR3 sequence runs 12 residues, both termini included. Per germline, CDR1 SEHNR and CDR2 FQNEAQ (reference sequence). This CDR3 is CASSLAGEWSYT.

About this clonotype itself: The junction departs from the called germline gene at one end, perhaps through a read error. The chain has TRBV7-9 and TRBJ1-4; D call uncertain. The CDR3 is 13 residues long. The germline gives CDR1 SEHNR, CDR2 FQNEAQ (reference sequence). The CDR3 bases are TGCGCCAGCAGCTTAACGCGGGCCGAAAAACTGTTTTTT. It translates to CASSLTRAEKLFF.

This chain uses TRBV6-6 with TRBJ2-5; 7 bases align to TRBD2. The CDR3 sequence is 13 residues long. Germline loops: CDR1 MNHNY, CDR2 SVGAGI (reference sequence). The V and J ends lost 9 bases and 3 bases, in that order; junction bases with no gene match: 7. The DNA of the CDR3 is TGTGCCAGGACGTTAAGCGGGGAAGAGACCCAGTACTTC. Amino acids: CARTLSGEETQYF.

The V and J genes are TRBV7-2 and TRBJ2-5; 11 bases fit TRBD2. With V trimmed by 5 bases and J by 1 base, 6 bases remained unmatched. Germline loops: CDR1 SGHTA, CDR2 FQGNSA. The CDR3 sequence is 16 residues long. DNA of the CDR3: TGTGCCAGCAGCCGAAGTAGCGGGGGGGCCCAAGAGACCCAGTACTTC. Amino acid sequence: CASSRSSGGAQETQYF.

Here the CDR3 reads CASRAGTPNQPQHF. The DNA for the CDR3 is TGTGCCAGTAGAGCCGGGACCCCGAATCAGCCCCAGCATTTT. The chain is built from TRBV19 and TRBJ1-5; a weak D match, TRBD1 (5 bases). Trimming cost V 6 bases and J 4 bases, with 13 bases left between them. CDR3 length: 14 amino acids. Germline CDR1 is LNHDA and CDR2 is SQIVND (reference sequence). Together with reference TRBV19 and TRBJ1-5, the CDR3 gives the full variable domain: DGGITQSPKYLFRKEGQNVTLSCEQNLNHDAMYWYRQDPGQGLRLIYYSQIVNDFQKGDIAEGYSVSREKKESFPLTVTSAQKNPTAFYLCASRAGTPNQPQHFGDGTRLSIL.

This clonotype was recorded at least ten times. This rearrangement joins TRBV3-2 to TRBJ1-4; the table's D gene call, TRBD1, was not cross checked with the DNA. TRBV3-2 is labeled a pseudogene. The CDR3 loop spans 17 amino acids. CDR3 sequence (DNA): TGTGCCAGCAGCCATGGACAGGGGCCCGCAACTAATGAAAAACTGTTTTTT. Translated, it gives CASSHGQGPATNEKLFF.

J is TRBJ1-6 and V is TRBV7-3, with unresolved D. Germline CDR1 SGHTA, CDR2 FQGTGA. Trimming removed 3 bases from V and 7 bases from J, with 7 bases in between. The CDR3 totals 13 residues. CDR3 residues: CASSFSLNSPLHF. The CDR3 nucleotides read TGTGCCAGCAGCTTTAGCTTAAATTCACCCCTCCACTTT.

The CDR3 DNA is TGTGCCAGCATAATCGGGACAGGGGGCAACGGGGAGCTGTTTTTT. Amino acid sequence: CASIIGTGGNGELFF. The rearrangement joins TRBV2 to TRBJ2-2; TRBD1 aligns across 12 bases. The CDR3 contains 15 residues. Germline V gene lookup returns CDR1 SNHLY and CDR2 FYNNEI. With 7 bases clipped from V and 7 bases from J, the junction kept 7 bases outside the gene matches. Full variable domain (remainder filled in from reference TRBV2 and TRBJ2-2): EPEVTQTPSHQVTQMGQEVILRCVPISNHLYFYWYRQILGQKVEFLVSFYNNEISEKSEIFDDQFSVERPDGSNFTLKIRSTKLEDSAMYFCASIIGTGGNGELFFGEGSRLTVL.